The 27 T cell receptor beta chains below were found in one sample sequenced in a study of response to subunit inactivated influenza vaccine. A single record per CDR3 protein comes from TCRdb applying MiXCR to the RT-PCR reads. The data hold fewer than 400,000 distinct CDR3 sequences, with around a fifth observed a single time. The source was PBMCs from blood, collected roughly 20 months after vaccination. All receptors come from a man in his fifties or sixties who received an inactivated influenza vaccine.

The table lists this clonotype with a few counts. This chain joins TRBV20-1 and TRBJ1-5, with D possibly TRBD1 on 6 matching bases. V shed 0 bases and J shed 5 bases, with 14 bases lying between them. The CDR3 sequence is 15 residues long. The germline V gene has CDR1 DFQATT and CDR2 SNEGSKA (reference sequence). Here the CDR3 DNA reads TGCAGTGCTAGAGATTATTGGCAGGGGTATCAGCCCCAGCATTTT. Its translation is CSARDYWQGYQPQHF.

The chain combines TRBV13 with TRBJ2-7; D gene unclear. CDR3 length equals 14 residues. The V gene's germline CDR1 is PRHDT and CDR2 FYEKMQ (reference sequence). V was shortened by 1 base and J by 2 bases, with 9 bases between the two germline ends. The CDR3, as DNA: TGTGCCAGCAGCTTAGACCAGGTGGCCTACGAGCAGTACTTC. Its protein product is CASSLDQVAYEQYF.

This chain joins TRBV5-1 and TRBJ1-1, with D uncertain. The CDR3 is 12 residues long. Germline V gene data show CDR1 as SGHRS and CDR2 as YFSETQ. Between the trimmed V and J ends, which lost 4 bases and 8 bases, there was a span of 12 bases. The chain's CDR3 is CASSRTEGEAFF. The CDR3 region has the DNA TGCGCCAGCAGCAGGACGGAGGGAGAAGCTTTCTTT.

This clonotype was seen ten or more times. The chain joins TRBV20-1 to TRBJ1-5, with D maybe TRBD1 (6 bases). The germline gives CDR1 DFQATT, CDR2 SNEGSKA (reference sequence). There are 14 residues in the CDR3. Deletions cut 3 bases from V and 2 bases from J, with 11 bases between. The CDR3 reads CSARPPGGNQPQHF. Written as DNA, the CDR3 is TGCAGTGCTAGGCCCCCAGGGGGCAATCAGCCCCAGCATTTT.

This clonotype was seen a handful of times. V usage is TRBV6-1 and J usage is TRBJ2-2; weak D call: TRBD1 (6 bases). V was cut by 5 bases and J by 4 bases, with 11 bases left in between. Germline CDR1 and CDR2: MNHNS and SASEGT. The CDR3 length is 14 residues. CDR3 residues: CASSRDTFTGELFF. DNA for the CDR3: TGTGCCAGCAGTAGGGACACCTTCACCGGGGAGCTGTTTTTT.

The CDR3 DNA is TGTGCCAGCAGCGAGGGGACCTCTAGCAATCAGCCCCAGCATTTT. It specifies CASSEGTSSNQPQHF. V gene TRBV5-6 combines with J gene TRBJ1-5, with D maybe TRBD1 (5 bases). Per germline, CDR1 SGHDT and CDR2 YYEEEE. The V gene lost 4 bases and the J gene lost 0 bases, with 11 bases spanning the gap. The length of the CDR3 is 15 residues.

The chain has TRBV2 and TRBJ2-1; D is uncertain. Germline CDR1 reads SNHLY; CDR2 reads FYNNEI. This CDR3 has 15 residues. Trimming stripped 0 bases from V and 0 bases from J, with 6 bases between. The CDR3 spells CASSEAGFSYNEQFF. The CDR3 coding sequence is TGTGCCAGCAGTGAAGCGGGGTTCTCCTACAATGAGCAGTTCTTC.

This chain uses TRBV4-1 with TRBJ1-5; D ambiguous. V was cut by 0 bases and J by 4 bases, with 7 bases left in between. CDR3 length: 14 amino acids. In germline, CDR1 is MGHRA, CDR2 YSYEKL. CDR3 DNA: TGCGCCAGCAGCCAAGATGGGCAGAATCAGCCCCAGCATTTT. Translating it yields CASSQDGQNQPQHF.

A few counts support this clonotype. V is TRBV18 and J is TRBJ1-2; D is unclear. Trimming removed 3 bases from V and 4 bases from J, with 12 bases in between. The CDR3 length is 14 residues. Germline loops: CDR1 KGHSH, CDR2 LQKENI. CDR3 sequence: CASSPEGISYGYTF. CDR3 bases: TGTGCCAGCTCACCGGAGGGAATCAGCTATGGCTACACCTTC.

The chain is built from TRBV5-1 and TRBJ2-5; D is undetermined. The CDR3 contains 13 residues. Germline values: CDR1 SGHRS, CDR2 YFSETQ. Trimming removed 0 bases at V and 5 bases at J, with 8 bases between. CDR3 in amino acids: CASSLAQEETQYF. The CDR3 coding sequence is TGCGCCAGCAGCTTGGCACAAGAGGAGACCCAGTACTTC.

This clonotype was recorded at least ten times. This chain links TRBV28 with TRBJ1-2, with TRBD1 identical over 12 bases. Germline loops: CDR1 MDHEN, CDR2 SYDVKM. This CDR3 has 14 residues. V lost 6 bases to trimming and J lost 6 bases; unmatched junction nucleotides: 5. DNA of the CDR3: TGTGCCAGCAGCCCCGGGACAGGGGGCCATGGCTACACCTTC. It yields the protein CASSPGTGGHGYTF.

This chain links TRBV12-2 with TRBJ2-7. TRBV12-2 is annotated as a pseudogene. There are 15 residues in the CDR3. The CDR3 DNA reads TGTGCAAGTCGCTTAGGTCAGGTGGAGAGCTACGAGCAGTACTTC. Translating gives CASRLGQVESYEQYF.

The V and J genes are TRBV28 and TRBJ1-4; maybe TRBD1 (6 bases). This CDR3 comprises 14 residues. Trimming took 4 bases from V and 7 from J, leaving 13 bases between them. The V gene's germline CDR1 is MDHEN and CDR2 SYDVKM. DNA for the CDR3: TGTGCCAGCAGTTGGGACACTAGTGGTGAAAAACTGTTTTTT. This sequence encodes CASSWDTSGEKLFF.

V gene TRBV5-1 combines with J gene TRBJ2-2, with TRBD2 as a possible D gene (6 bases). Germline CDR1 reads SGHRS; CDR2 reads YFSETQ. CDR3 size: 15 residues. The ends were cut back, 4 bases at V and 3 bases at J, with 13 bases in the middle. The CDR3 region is CASSPEGTYTGELFF. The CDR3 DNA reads TGCGCCAGCAGCCCAGAAGGGACTTACACCGGGGAGCTGTTTTTT. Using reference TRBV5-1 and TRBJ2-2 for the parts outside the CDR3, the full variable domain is KAGVTQTPRYLIKTRGQQVTLSCSPISGHRSVSWYQQTPGQGLQFLFEYFSETQRNKGNFPGRFSGRQFSNSRSEMNVSTLELGDSALYLCASSPEGTYTGELFFGEGSRLTVL.

CDR3 bases: TGCAGCGTCGCGGACAGGGCACAAAATGAGCAGTTCTTC. Translation gives CSVADRAQNEQFF. The V and J genes are TRBV29-1 and TRBJ2-1, with 8 bases matching TRBD1. V was clipped by 6 bases and J by 7 bases; unmatched bases: 8. The CDR3 contains 13 residues. Per the germline V gene, CDR1 is SQVTM and CDR2 is ANQGSEA.

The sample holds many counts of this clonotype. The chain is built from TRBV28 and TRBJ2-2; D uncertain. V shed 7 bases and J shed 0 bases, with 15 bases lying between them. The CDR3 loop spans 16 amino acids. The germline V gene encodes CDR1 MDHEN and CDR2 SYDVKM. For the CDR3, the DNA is TGTGCCAGCACCCACTCCGACCGCCCGAACACCGGGGAGCTGTTTTTT. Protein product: CASTHSDRPNTGELFF.

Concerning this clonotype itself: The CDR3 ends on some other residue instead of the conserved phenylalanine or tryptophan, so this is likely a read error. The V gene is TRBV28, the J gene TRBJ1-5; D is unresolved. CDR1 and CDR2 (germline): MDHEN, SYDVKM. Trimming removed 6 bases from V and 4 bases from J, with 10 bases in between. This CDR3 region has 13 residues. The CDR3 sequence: CASSLGVNQPQHV. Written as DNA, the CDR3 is TGTGCCAGCAGCCTCGGAGTGAATCAGCCCCAGCATGTT.

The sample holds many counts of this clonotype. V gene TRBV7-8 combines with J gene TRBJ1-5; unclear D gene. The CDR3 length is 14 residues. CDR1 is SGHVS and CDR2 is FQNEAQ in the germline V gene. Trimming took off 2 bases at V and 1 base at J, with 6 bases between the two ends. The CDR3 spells CASSLRHSNQPQHF. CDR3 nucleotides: TGTGCCAGCAGCTTACGGCACAGCAATCAGCCCCAGCATTTT.

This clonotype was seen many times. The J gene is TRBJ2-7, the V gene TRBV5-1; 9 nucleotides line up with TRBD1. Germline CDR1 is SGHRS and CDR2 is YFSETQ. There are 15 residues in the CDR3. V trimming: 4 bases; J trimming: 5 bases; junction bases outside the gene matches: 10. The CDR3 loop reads CASSAAGTGSHEQYF. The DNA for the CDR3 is TGCGCCAGCAGCGCGGCCGGGACAGGGAGCCACGAGCAGTACTTC. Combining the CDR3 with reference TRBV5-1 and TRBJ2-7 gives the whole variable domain KAGVTQTPRYLIKTRGQQVTLSCSPISGHRSVSWYQQTPGQGLQFLFEYFSETQRNKGNFPGRFSGRQFSNSRSEMNVSTLELGDSALYLCASSAAGTGSHEQYFGPGTRLTVT.

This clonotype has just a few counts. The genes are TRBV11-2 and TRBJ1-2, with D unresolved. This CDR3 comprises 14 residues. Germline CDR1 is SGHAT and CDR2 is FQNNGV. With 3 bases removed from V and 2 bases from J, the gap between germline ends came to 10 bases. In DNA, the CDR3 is TGTGCCAGCAGCTTCGGAGGCGCGAACTATGGCTACACCTTC. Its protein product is CASSFGGANYGYTF.

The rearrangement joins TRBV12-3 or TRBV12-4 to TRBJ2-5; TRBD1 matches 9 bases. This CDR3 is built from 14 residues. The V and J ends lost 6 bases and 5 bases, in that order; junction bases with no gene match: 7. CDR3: CASSTRQGGETQYF. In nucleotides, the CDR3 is TGTGCCAGCAGCACTAGACAGGGGGGGGAGACCCAGTACTTC.

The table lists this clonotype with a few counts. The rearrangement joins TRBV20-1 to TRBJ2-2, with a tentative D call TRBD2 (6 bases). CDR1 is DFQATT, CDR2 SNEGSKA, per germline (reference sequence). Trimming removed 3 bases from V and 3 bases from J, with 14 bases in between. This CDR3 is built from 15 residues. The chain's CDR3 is CSARKGGSHTGELFF. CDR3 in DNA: TGCAGTGCTAGGAAGGGAGGCTCGCACACCGGGGAGCTGTTTTTT.

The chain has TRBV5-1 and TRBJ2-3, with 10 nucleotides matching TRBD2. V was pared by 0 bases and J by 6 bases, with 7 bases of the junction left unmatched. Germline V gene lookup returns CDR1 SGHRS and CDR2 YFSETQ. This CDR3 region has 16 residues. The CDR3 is CASSLAASGRGDTQYF. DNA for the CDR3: TGCGCCAGCAGCTTGGCCGCTAGCGGGAGAGGCGATACGCAGTATTTT. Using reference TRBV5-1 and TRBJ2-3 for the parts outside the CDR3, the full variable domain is KAGVTQTPRYLIKTRGQQVTLSCSPISGHRSVSWYQQTPGQGLQFLFEYFSETQRNKGNFPGRFSGRQFSNSRSEMNVSTLELGDSALYLCASSLAASGRGDTQYFGPGTRLTVL.

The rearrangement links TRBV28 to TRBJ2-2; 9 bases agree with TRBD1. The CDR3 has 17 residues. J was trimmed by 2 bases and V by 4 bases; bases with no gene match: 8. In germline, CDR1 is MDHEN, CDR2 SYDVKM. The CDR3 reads CASSSQHRGRNTGELFF. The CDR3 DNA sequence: TGTGCCAGCAGTTCTCAACACAGGGGGCGTAACACCGGGGAGCTGTTTTTT.

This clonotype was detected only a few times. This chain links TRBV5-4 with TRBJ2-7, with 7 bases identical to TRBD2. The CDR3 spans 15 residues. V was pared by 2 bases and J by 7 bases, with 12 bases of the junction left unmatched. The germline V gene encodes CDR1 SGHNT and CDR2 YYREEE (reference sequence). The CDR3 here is CASSFGGGAPKEQYF. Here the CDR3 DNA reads TGTGCCAGCAGCTTCGGCGGGGGAGCACCTAAGGAGCAGTACTTC.

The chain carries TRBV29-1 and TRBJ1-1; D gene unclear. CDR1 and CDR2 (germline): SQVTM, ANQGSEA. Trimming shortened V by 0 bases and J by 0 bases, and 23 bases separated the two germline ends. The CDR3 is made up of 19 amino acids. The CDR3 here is CSVEDLTAEPVGLNTEAFF. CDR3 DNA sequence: TGCAGCGTTGAAGATCTCACCGCCGAACCGGTGGGTTTGAACACTGAAGCTTTCTTT.

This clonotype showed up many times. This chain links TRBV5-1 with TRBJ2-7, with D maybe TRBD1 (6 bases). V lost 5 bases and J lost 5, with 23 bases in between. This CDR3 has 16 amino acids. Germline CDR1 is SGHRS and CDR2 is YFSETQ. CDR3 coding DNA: TGCGCCAGCAGAACTGCTCCGGGACACCGAGTAGACGAGCAGTACTTC. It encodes CASRTAPGHRVDEQYF.